These 28 T cell receptor beta chains were all obtained from the same sample, sequenced in a study of cytomegalovirus exposure and HLA in healthy donors. Use of 60 Vbeta and 13 Jbeta primers characterized the PCR. Produced via immunoSEQ multiplex PCR; TCRdb's table is partial and in-frame only. The table lists about 160,000 clones, 77% of them singletons. The material sequenced was PBMCs. Receptors originate from a woman aged 25 to 39 in good health and CMV-seronegative.

The chain links TRBV5-1 to TRBJ2-7; maybe TRBD2 (5 bases). V was trimmed by 2 bases and J by 5 bases, leaving 11 bases between them. CDR1 and CDR2 from the germline V gene are SGHRS and YFSETQ. The CDR3 is 13 amino acids. The CDR3 DNA reads as TGCGCCAGCAGCTTAGGTATCGGGAACGAGCAGTACTTC. It codes for CASSLGIGNEQYF.

The J gene is TRBJ2-7, the V gene TRBV15, with a possible D match to TRBD1 (5 bases). Germline assignment: CDR1 LNHNV and CDR2 YYDKDF (reference sequence). The length of the CDR3 is 14 residues. V lost 0 bases to trimming and J lost 9 bases, with 15 bases between them. The CDR3 protein is CATSRDGFRTGQYF. Written as DNA, the CDR3 is TGTGCCACCAGCAGAGATGGATTCCGAACAGGGCAGTACTTC. The variable domain in full, with the rest retrieved from reference TRBV15 and TRBJ2-7, is DAMVIQNPRYQVTQFGKPVTLSCSQTLNHNVMYWYQQKSSQAPKLLFHYYDKDFNNEADTPDNFQSRRPNTSFCFLDIRSPGLGDTAMYLCATSRDGFRTGQYFGPGTRLTVT.

This clone was seen only a few times. V and J are TRBV6-6 and TRBJ1-2; D call uncertain. This CDR3 has 13 amino acids. CDR1 and CDR2 (germline): MNHNY, SVGAGI (reference sequence). Trimming stripped 6 bases from V and 2 bases from J, with 10 bases between. The CDR3: CASSQTQNYGYTF. CDR3 coding DNA: TGTGCCAGCAGCCAAACCCAGAACTATGGCTACACCTTC.

The CDR3 DNA reads as TGTGCCAGCACTCACCCCGCAGGGAATGAGCAGTTCTTC. It translates to CASTHPAGNEQFF. The rearrangement links TRBV6-5 to TRBJ2-1, with D possibly TRBD1 on 5 matching bases. The CDR3 is 13 amino acids. The V end lost 7 bases, the J end lost 7 bases, and 14 bases lay between the germline ends. Germline V gives CDR1 MNHEY, CDR2 SVGAGI.

The chain couples TRBV5-1 to TRBJ2-7, with D perhaps TRBD2 (5 bases). Germline CDR1 SGHRS, CDR2 YFSETQ. The V end lost 0 bases, the J end lost 0 bases, and 13 bases lay between the germline ends. CDR3 length: 16 residues. Written as DNA, the CDR3 is TGCGCCAGCAGCTTGGGACTACGGGGATCCTCCTACGAGCAGTACTTC. Protein product: CASSLGLRGSSYEQYF.

The chain carries TRBV15 and TRBJ2-1, with 7 positions matching TRBD1. Losses at the gene ends were 4 bases for V and 8 bases for J; bases not matched to a gene: 14. The germline gives CDR1 LNHNV, CDR2 YYDKDF (reference sequence). The length of the CDR3 is 16 residues. The CDR3 DNA follows: TGTGCCACCAGCACCAGACAGGGCCGGATTGCGGATGAGCAGTTCTTC. Protein sequence: CATSTRQGRIADEQFF.

This chain connects TRBV14 to TRBJ1-1, with 9 bases matching TRBD1. V lost 4 bases to trimming and J lost 4 bases; unmatched junction nucleotides: 7. Germline lookup yields CDR1 SGHDN and CDR2 FVKESK. The CDR3 runs 15 residues. The DNA of the CDR3 is TGTGCCAGCAGCCTAGTTGTGACAGGGGGCACTGAAGCTTTCTTT. This translates into CASSLVVTGGTEAFF.

The rearrangement links TRBV4-2 to TRBJ2-1, with 11 bases aligning to TRBD2. Trimming at V came to 1 base and at J to 9 bases, leaving 5 bases not matched to a gene. Per germline, CDR1 LGHNA and CDR2 YNFKEQ. The CDR3 has 15 amino acids. CDR3 in amino acids: CASSQGLAGMGEQFF. In DNA, the CDR3 is TGTGCCAGCAGCCAAGGACTAGCGGGAATGGGTGAGCAGTTCTTC.

The chain couples TRBV5-4 to TRBJ2-3; a weak D match, TRBD1 (5 bases). This CDR3 is built from 15 residues. V gave up 4 bases and J gave up 0 bases, with 12 bases separating them. CDR1 SGHNT and CDR2 YYREEE come from the germline V gene (reference sequence). In DNA form, the CDR3 reads TGTGCCAGCAGCCTCCAGGGCCGAAGCACAGATACGCAGTATTTT. Its translation is CASSLQGRSTDTQYF. The whole variable domain, filled in from reference TRBV5-4 and TRBJ2-3, reads ETGVTQSPTHLIKTRGQQVTLRCSSQSGHNTVSWYQQALGQGPQFIFQYYREEENGRGNFPPRFSGLQFPNYSSELNVNALELDDSALYLCASSLQGRSTDTQYFGPGTRLTVL.

The J gene is TRBJ1-2, the V gene TRBV5-1, with TRBD1 identical over 7 bases. Germline V gene lookup returns CDR1 SGHRS and CDR2 YFSETQ. Trimming at V came to 0 bases and at J to 3 bases, leaving 2 bases not matched to a gene. The CDR3 has 14 amino acids. CDR3 DNA: TGCGCCAGCAGCTTGGGACAGGGCCACTATGGCTACACCTTC. Encoded protein: CASSLGQGHYGYTF.

This clone appeared a single time. V gene TRBV28 combines with J gene TRBJ2-7; TRBD1 matches 7 bases. Per the germline V gene, CDR1 is MDHEN and CDR2 is SYDVKM. This CDR3 region has 14 residues. Trimming cost V 3 bases and J 3 bases; bases outside gene matches: 5. Written as DNA, the CDR3 is TGTGCCAGCAGTTTGGTGACAGGGCGCTACGAGCAGTACTTC. Its translation is CASSLVTGRYEQYF.

The chain joins TRBV30 to TRBJ2-3; possible D gene TRBD2, 5 bases. The CDR3 covers 15 residues. Germline V gene data show CDR1 as GTSNPN and CDR2 as SVGIG (reference sequence). V was trimmed by 1 base and J by 0 bases, leaving 11 bases between them. The CDR3 reads CAWSGLAASTDTQYF. The CDR3 DNA is TGTGCCTGGAGTGGCCTAGCAGCTAGCACAGATACGCAGTATTTT.

This chain links TRBV5-1 with TRBJ2-7; D unclear. Trimming took off 0 bases at V and 7 bases at J, with 8 bases between the two ends. CDR3 size: 12 residues. Per the germline V gene, CDR1 is SGHRS and CDR2 is YFSETQ. The CDR3 protein is CASSLGHGEQYF. CDR3 nucleotides: TGCGCCAGCAGCTTGGGACATGGAGAGCAGTACTTC.

In the case of this clone: Germline is not matched at one junction end, which may reflect a read error. The chain employs TRBV2 and TRBJ2-2, with D hard to call. The CDR3 has 12 amino acids. Germline V gene lookup returns CDR1 SNHLY and CDR2 FYNNEI. This chain's CDR3 is CASNEANRELFF. CDR3 coding DNA: TGTGCCAGCAATGAAGCGAACAGGGAGCTGTTTTTT.

This clone was detected only a few times. The gene calls are TRBV27 and TRBJ2-7, with 10 bases lining up with TRBD2. V gave up 4 bases and J gave up 4 bases; unmatched junction bases: 13. Germline CDR1 is MNHEY and CDR2 is SMNVEV (reference sequence). The CDR3 runs 17 residues. The CDR3, as DNA: TGTGCCAGCAGTTCCCGGGGGGCAGCGGGAGGGCGGTACGAGCAGTACTTC. Translating it yields CASSSRGAAGGRYEQYF.

This clone has just a few counts. CDR3 region: CASRGRDRGTDTQYF. The CDR3, as DNA: TGTGCCAGCCGGGGCCGGGACAGGGGGACAGATACGCAGTATTTT. This chain uses TRBV7-9 with TRBJ2-3; the match to TRBD1 covers 11 bases. This CDR3 has 15 residues. Germline V gene sequence: CDR1 SEHNR, CDR2 FQNEAQ (reference sequence). V shed 8 bases, J shed 3 bases, and the junction held 7 bases outside the gene matches. The whole variable domain, filled in from reference TRBV7-9 and TRBJ2-3, reads DTGVSQNPRHKITKRGQNVTFRCDPISEHNRLYWYRQTLGQGPEFLTYFQNEAQLEKSRLLSDRFSAERPKGSFSTLEIQRTEQGDSAMYLCASRGRDRGTDTQYFGPGTRLTVL.

There are a few counts of this clone. The chain joins TRBV19 to TRBJ2-3; 10 bases align to TRBD2. Germline assignment: CDR1 LNHDA and CDR2 SQIVND (reference sequence). V lost 7 bases and J lost 6; bases outside the gene matches: 10. The CDR3 runs to 15 residues. The CDR3 reads CASKTLAGVTDTQYF. For the CDR3, the DNA is TGTGCCAGTAAGACTCTAGCGGGAGTAACTGATACGCAGTATTTT.

V is TRBV5-1 and J is TRBJ1-1; TRBD1 matches at 8 bases. The CDR3 extends over 13 amino acids. Germline V lookup: CDR1 SGHRS, CDR2 YFSETQ. V lost 7 bases, J lost 10 bases, and 12 bases stayed unmatched. The CDR3 bases are TGCGCCAGCGGCCAAGGACAGGGTATAGGAGCTTTCTTT. Translated: CASGQGQGIGAFF.

The gene calls are TRBV28 and TRBJ2-1; 10 bases align to TRBD2. This CDR3 region has 16 residues. The germline CDR1 and CDR2 sequences are MDHEN and SYDVKM. The J segment lost 1 base and the V segment lost 5 bases, leaving 5 bases of the junction unmatched. The CDR3 nucleotides are TGTGCCAGCAGTGGAACTAGCGGGGTTTCCTACAATGAGCAGTTCTTC. This codes for CASSGTSGVSYNEQFF.

On this clone: Additional DNA sequences in this sample encode the identical CDR3. The CDR3 region is CASSLSYEQYF. The CDR3 coding sequence is TGTGCCAGCAGCCTGAGCTACGAGCAGTACTTC. The rearrangement joins TRBV7-9 to TRBJ2-7; no firm D call. V dropped 5 bases and J dropped 3 bases, with 5 bases sitting between them. CDR3 size: 11 residues. Germline V gene lookup returns CDR1 SEHNR and CDR2 FQNEAQ (reference sequence).

This sequence joins TRBV5-1 and TRBJ1-6; weak D call: TRBD1 (6 bases). The length of the CDR3 is 14 residues. Germline V gene lookup returns CDR1 SGHRS and CDR2 YFSETQ. Between the trimmed V and J ends, which lost 2 bases and 14 bases, there was a span of 17 bases. CDR3 sequence: CASSLQGPLWALHF. The CDR3 nucleotides are TGCGCCAGCAGCTTACAGGGCCCTCTTTGGGCCCTCCACTTT.

The CDR3 nucleotides are TGCGCCAGCAGCTTGGTGCCCCCGGGGGGGCCCCACAATGAGCAGTTCTTC. Its translation is CASSLVPPGGPHNEQFF. The gene calls are TRBV5-1 and TRBJ2-1, with 8 nucleotides matching TRBD2. The ends lost 0 bases at V and 5 bases at J; junction bases unmatched: 10. Germline V gene sequence: CDR1 SGHRS, CDR2 YFSETQ. The CDR3 has 17 amino acids.

The chain combines TRBV18 with TRBJ1-1, with 11 bases aligning to TRBD1. Germline assignment: CDR1 KGHSH and CDR2 LQKENI. With 6 bases clipped from V and 1 base from J, the junction kept 7 bases outside the gene matches. The CDR3 extends over 16 amino acids. The CDR3: CASSRTGGGRNTEAFF. The CDR3, as DNA: TGTGCCAGCTCCCGGACAGGGGGCGGAAGGAACACTGAAGCTTTCTTT. The full variable domain, in which reference TRBV18 and TRBJ1-1 provide the parts outside the CDR3, is NAGVMQNPRHLVRRRGQEARLRCSPMKGHSHVYWYRQLPEEGLKFMVYLQKENIIDESGMPKERFSAEFPKEGPSILRIQQVVRGDSAAYFCASSRTGGGRNTEAFFGQGTRLTVV.

V and J are TRBV6-5 and TRBJ1-2; no clear D. The CDR3 totals 14 residues. CDR1 and CDR2 from the germline V gene are MNHEY and SVGAGI. Trimming removed 0 bases from V and 5 bases from J, with 10 bases in between. CDR3 protein: CASSYSGVMYGYTF. CDR3 DNA sequence: TGTGCCAGCAGTTACTCGGGCGTGATGTATGGCTACACCTTC.

Comment on this clone: At one end the junction does not follow the germline gene, possibly because of a read error. The chain couples TRBV7-7 to TRBJ2-5; D gene ambiguous. Germline V gives CDR1 SSHAT, CDR2 FNYEAQ (reference sequence). The CDR3 extends over 13 amino acids. The CDR3 bases are TGTGCTAGCAGCTTAGAGGTAGCAGAGACCCAGTACTTC. Protein product: CASSLEVAETQYF.

The chain combines TRBV7-8 with TRBJ2-7, with TRBD2 matching over 13 bases. V was clipped by 3 bases and J by 6 bases; unmatched bases: 8. CDR1 and CDR2 (germline): SGHVS, FQNEAQ. The CDR3 loop spans 16 amino acids. The CDR3, as DNA: TGTGCCAGCAGCTTCGGACCGGGACTAGCGGGGAGCGAGCAGTACTTC. Residues: CASSFGPGLAGSEQYF.

The rearrangement links TRBV4-2 to TRBJ1-1; weak D call: TRBD1 (6 bases). The CDR3 runs to 14 residues. V was clipped by 4 bases and J by 3 bases, with 12 bases between them. Germline CDR1 and CDR2: LGHNA and YNFKEQ. The CDR3 DNA is TGTGCCAGCAGCCGAGGACAGCGAGACACTGAAGCTTTCTTT. Its translation: CASSRGQRDTEAFF.

The chain links TRBV18 to TRBJ1-1, with D uncertain. CDR3 length: 16 amino acids. Germline V CDR1 and CDR2: KGHSH, LQKENI. The V end lost 3 bases, the J end lost 0 bases, and 14 bases lay between the germline ends. CDR3 protein: CASSPLRSQMNTEAFF. The CDR3 region has the DNA TGTGCCAGCTCACCTTTGCGTAGTCAAATGAACACTGAAGCTTTCTTT.